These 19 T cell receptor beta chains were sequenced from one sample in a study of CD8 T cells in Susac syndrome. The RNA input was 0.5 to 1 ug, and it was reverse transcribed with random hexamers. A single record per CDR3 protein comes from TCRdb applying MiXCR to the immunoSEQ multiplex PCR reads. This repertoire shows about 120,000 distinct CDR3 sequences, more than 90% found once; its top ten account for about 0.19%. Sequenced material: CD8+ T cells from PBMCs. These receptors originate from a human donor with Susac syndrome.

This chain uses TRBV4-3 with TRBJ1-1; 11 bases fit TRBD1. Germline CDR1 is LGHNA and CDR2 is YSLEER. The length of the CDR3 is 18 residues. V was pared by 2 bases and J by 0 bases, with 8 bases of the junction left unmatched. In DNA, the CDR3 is TGCGCCAGCAGCCAACTATACCGGGACAGGGGGTTGAACACTGAAGCTTTCTTT. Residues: CASSQLYRDRGLNTEAFF.

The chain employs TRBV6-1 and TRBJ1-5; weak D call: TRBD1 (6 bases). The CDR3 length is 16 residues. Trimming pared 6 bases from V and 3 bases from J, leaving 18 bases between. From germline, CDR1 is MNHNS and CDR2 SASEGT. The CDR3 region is CASSRTGKADNQPQHF. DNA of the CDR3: TGTGCCAGCAGCCGCACAGGGAAAGCGGACAATCAGCCCCAGCATTTT.

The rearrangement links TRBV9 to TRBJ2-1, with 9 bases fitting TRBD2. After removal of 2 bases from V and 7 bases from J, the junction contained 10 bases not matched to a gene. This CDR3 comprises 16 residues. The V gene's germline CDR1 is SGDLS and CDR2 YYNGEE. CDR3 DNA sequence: TGTGCCAGCAGCGTGTACATAGCGGGAGTGGGAAATGAGCAGTTCTTC. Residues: CASSVYIAGVGNEQFF.

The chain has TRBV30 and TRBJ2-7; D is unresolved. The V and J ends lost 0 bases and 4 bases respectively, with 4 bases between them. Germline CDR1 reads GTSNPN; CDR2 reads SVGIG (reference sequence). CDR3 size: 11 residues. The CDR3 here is CAWSVQYEQYF. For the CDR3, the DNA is TGTGCCTGGAGTGTACAATACGAGCAGTACTTC.

The DNA for the CDR3 is TGCAGTGCTAGTTCTAGCGAGCAGGTCGGGACCCAGTACTTC. Translating it yields CSASSSEQVGTQYF. The gene calls are TRBV20-1 and TRBJ2-5, with D possibly being TRBD2 (6 bases). Looked up from germline, CDR1 is DFQATT and CDR2 is SNEGSKA (reference sequence). CDR3 length: 14 amino acids. V lost 3 bases to trimming and J lost 7 bases, with 18 bases between them.

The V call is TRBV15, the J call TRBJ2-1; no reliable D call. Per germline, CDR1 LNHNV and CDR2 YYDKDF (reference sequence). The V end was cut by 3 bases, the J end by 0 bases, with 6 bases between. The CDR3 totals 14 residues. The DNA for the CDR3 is TGTGCCACCAGCAGGCCTAGCTCCTACAATGAGCAGTTCTTC. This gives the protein CATSRPSSYNEQFF.

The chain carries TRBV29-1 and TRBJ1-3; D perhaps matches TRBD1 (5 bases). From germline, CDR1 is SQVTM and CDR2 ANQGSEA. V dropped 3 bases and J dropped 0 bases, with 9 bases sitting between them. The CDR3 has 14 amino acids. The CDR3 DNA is TGCAGCGTTGAGGGGGGGATCTCTGGAAACACCATATATTTT. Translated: CSVEGGISGNTIYF.

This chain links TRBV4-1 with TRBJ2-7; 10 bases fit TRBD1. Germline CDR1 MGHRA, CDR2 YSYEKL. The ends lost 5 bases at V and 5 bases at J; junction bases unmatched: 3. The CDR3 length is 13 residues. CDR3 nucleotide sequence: TGCGCCAGCAGCAAGACAGGGGGCAACGAGCAGTACTTC. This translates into CASSKTGGNEQYF.

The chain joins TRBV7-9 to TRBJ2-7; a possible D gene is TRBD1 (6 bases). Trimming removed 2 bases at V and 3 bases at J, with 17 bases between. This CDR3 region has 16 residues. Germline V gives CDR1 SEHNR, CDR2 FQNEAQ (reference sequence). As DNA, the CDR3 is TGTGCCAGCAGCTTACTCAGAATGGACAGAGTCTACGAGCAGTACTTC. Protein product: CASSLLRMDRVYEQYF.

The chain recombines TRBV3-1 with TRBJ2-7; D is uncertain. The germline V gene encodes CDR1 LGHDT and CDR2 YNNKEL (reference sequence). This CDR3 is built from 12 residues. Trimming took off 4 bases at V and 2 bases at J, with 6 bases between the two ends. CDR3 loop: CASSRLTYEQYF. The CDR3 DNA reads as TGTGCCAGCAGCCGATTAACCTACGAGCAGTACTTC.

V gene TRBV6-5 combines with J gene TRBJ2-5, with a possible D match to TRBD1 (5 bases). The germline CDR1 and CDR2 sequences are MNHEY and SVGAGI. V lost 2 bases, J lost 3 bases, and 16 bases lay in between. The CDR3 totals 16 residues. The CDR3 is CASSYIRVLGEETQYF. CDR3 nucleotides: TGTGCCAGCAGTTACATCAGGGTCTTAGGGGAAGAGACCCAGTACTTC.

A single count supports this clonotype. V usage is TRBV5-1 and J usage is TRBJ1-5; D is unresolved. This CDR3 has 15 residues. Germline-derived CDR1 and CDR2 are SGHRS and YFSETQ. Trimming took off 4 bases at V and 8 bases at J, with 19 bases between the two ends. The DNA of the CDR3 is TGCGCCAGCAGCCTCAGAGGGAACGAGTTAGAGCCCCAGCATTTT. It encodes CASSLRGNELEPQHF.

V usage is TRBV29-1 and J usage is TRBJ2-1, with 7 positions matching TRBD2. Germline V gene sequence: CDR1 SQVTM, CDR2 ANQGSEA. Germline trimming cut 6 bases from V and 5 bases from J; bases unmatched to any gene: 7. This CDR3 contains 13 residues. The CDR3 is CSVERDSDNEQFF. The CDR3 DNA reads TGCAGCGTCGAGCGGGACTCTGACAATGAGCAGTTCTTC.

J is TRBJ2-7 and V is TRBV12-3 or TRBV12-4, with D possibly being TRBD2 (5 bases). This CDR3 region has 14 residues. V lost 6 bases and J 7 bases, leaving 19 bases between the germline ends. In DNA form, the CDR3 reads TGTGCCAGCAGCCCCGTTGACAATACGGGGGAGCAGTACTTC. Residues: CASSPVDNTGEQYF.

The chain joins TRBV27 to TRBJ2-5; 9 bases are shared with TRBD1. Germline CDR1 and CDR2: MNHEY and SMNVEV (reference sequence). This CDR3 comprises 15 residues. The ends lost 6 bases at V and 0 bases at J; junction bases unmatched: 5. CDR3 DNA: TGTGCCAGCAGCCGGGACAGGGTGTACCAAGAGACCCAGTACTTC. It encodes CASSRDRVYQETQYF.

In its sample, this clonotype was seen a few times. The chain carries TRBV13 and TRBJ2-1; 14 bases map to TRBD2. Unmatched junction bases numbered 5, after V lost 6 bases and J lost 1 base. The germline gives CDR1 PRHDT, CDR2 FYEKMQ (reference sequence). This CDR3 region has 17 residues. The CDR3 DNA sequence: TGTGCCAGCAGTCACCGGACTAGCGGGGGGTCCTACAATGAGCAGTTCTTC. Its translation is CASSHRTSGGSYNEQFF.

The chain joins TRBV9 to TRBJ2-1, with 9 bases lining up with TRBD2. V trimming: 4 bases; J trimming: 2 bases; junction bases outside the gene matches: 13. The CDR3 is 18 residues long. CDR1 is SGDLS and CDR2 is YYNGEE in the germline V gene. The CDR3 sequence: CASSSLSTSGPTYNEQFF. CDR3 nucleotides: TGTGCCAGCAGCTCTCTTAGTACTAGCGGGCCAACCTACAATGAGCAGTTCTTC. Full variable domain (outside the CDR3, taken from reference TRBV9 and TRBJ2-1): DSGVTQTPKHLITATGQRVTLRCSPRSGDLSVYWYQQSLDQGLQFLIQYYNGEERAKGNILERFSAQQFPDLHSELNLSSLELGDSALYFCASSSLSTSGPTYNEQFFGPGTRLTVL.

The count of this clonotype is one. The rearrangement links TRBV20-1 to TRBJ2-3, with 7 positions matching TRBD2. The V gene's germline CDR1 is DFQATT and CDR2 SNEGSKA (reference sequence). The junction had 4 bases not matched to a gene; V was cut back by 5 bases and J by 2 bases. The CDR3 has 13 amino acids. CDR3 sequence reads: CSAPTSITDTQYF. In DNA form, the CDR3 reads TGCAGTGCTCCGACTAGCATCACAGATACGCAGTATTTT.

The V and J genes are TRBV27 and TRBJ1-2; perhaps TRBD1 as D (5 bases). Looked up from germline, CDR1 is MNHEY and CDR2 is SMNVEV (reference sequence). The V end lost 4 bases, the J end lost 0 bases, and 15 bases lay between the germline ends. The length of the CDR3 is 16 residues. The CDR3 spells CASSWALGHSNYGYTF. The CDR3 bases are TGTGCCAGCAGTTGGGCCCTAGGACACTCTAACTATGGCTACACCTTC.